These 17 T cell receptor beta chains were sequenced from one sample in a study of cytomegalovirus exposure and HLA in healthy donors. PCR involved 60 Vbeta and 13 Jbeta primers. Generated by immunoSEQ multiplex PCR, the TCRdb table keeps only in-frame clones and is missing some. The table has some 160,000 clones, 75% to 90% seen once. Sequencing was done on a sample of PBMCs. These receptors were collected from a woman aged 18-29 years in good health and CMV-seronegative.

Note on this clone: Other DNA sequences in the same sample also yield this CDR3. The V and J genes are TRBV28 and TRBJ1-5; D is unresolved. The germline CDR1 and CDR2 sequences are MDHEN and SYDVKM. The CDR3 extends over 12 amino acids. V was trimmed by 2 bases and J by 7 bases, leaving 6 bases between them. The CDR3 reads CASSLLFQPQHF. DNA of the CDR3: TGTGCCAGCAGTTTACTGTTCCAGCCCCAGCATTTT.

Only a few counts were recorded for this clone. The chain has TRBV5-1 and TRBJ1-4, with TRBD1 as a possible D gene (6 bases). The V end lost 0 bases, the J end lost 8 bases, and 11 bases lay between the germline ends. Germline values: CDR1 SGHRS, CDR2 YFSETQ. The CDR3 extends over 14 amino acids. The CDR3 bases are TGCGCCAGCAGCTTGGGGACAGTGGGAGAAAAACTGTTTTTT. Amino acid sequence: CASSLGTVGEKLFF.

V gene TRBV9 combines with J gene TRBJ1-2; D may be TRBD1 (6 bases). Germline-derived CDR1 and CDR2 are SGDLS and YYNGEE. There are 15 residues in the CDR3. With 0 bases removed from V and 5 bases from J, the gap between germline ends came to 14 bases. The CDR3 loop is CASSVGVTGFYGYTF. CDR3 nucleotide sequence: TGTGCCAGCAGCGTAGGGGTTACAGGGTTTTATGGCTACACCTTC.

This chain links TRBV25-1 with TRBJ1-2; D call uncertain. The CDR3 spans 12 residues. Germline loops: CDR1 MGHDK, CDR2 SYGVNS. The V end was cut by 6 bases, the J end by 7 bases, with 12 bases between. The CDR3 is CASRGGPGGYTF. CDR3 DNA sequence: TGTGCCAGCAGGGGCGGGCCCGGTGGCTACACCTTC.

The CDR3 region is CASSLPSSTSGVRETQYF. In nucleotides, the CDR3 is TGCGCCAGCAGCTTACCTTCCTCGACATCCGGGGTACGAGAGACCCAGTACTTC. The genes are TRBV5-1 and TRBJ2-5; tentatively, D is TRBD2 (5 bases). Between the trimmed V and J ends, which lost 2 bases and 4 bases, there was a span of 24 bases. The germline gives CDR1 SGHRS, CDR2 YFSETQ. The CDR3 loop spans 18 amino acids.

The chain uses TRBV27 and TRBJ2-1, with 9 bases lining up with TRBD2. Germline lookup yields CDR1 MNHEY and CDR2 SMNVEV (reference sequence). Losses at the gene ends were 1 base for V and 6 bases for J; bases not matched to a gene: 4. The CDR3 covers 15 residues. The CDR3 loop is CASSLLGSGSNEQFF. The CDR3 DNA reads TGTGCCAGCAGTTTATTGGGTAGCGGGAGCAATGAGCAGTTCTTC.

V is TRBV11-2 and J is TRBJ2-1; TRBD2 matches at 10 bases. The ends lost 4 bases at V and 7 bases at J; junction bases unmatched: 13. Germline CDR1 is SGHAT and CDR2 is FQNNGV. This CDR3 has 17 residues. In nucleotides, the CDR3 is TGTGCCAGCAGCTACAGAGGAGCTAGCGGGAGTAGAAATGAGCAGTTCTTC. Translation: CASSYRGASGSRNEQFF.

This clone was seen a single time. This chain links TRBV2 with TRBJ2-1, with 11 bases aligning to TRBD2. CDR1 is SNHLY, CDR2 FYNNEI, per germline. V was pared by 6 bases and J by 5 bases, with 6 bases of the junction left unmatched. The CDR3 runs to 15 residues. The chain's CDR3 is CASRVTSGSHNEQFF. The DNA of the CDR3 is TGTGCCAGCAGGGTAACTAGCGGGAGTCACAATGAGCAGTTCTTC.

The rearrangement uses TRBV25-1 and TRBJ2-5; possible D gene TRBD1, 5 bases. The ends were cut back, 5 bases at V and 2 bases at J, with 9 bases in the middle. From germline, CDR1 is MGHDK and CDR2 SYGVNS. This CDR3 comprises 13 residues. The CDR3: CASSIDRQETQYF. DNA of the CDR3: TGTGCCAGCAGTATAGACAGACAAGAGACCCAGTACTTC.

The chain carries TRBV4-2 and TRBJ2-1; D uncertain. With 4 bases removed from V and 3 bases from J, the gap between germline ends came to 10 bases. The CDR3 length is 14 residues. Germline V CDR1 and CDR2: LGHNA, YNFKEQ. The CDR3, as DNA: TGTGCCAGCAGCCGAAGCGATCTCTACAATGAGCAGTTCTTC. This gives the protein CASSRSDLYNEQFF.

V usage is TRBV27 and J usage is TRBJ1-5; D possibly corresponds to TRBD1 (5 bases). From germline, CDR1 is MNHEY and CDR2 SMNVEV (reference sequence). V lost 6 bases, J lost 5 bases, and 14 bases lay in between. The CDR3 sequence is 14 residues long. The CDR3 DNA reads as TGTGCCAGCAGCGGGACTATGAGGGATCAGCCCCAGCATTTT. It translates to CASSGTMRDQPQHF.

The rearrangement joins TRBV5-5 to TRBJ2-1; no definite D call. Trimming shortened V by 6 bases and J by 3 bases, and 7 bases separated the two germline ends. The CDR3 is 12 residues long. CDR1 and CDR2 from the germline V gene are SGHKS and YYEKEE (reference sequence). This CDR3 is CASTSRYNEQFF. DNA of the CDR3: TGTGCCAGCACCTCCCGCTACAATGAGCAGTTCTTC. Variable domain in full (rest from reference TRBV5-5 and TRBJ2-1): DAGVTQSPTHLIKTRGQQVTLRCSPISGHKSVSWYQQVLGQGPQFIFQYYEKEERGRGNFPDRFSARQFPNYSSELNVNALLLGDSALYLCASTSRYNEQFFGPGTRLTVL.

The chain couples TRBV30 to TRBJ2-5; TRBD1 might be the D (5 bases). The CDR3 length is 13 residues. Germline assignment: CDR1 GTSNPN and CDR2 SVGIG (reference sequence). The germline V and J ends were trimmed by 5 bases and 2 bases, with 12 bases remaining between them. Written as DNA, the CDR3 is TGTGCCTGGGAAGGGGCGGCTCAAGAGACCCAGTACTTC. Protein sequence: CAWEGAAQETQYF. Full variable domain (remainder filled in from reference TRBV30 and TRBJ2-5): SQTIHQWPATLVQPVGSPLSLECTVEGTSNPNLYWYRQAAGRGLQLLFYSVGIGQISSEVPQNLSASRPQDRQFILSSKKLLLSDSGFYLCAWEGAAQETQYFGPGTRLLVL.

The genes are TRBV7-6 and TRBJ2-5; 10 bases agree with TRBD2. The CDR3 is made up of 18 amino acids. Germline V gives CDR1 SGHVS, CDR2 FNYEAQ. Losses at the gene ends were 4 bases for V and 5 bases for J; bases not matched to a gene: 16. This CDR3 is CASSYGTSDIGPRETQYF. CDR3 DNA sequence: TGTGCCAGCAGCTACGGGACTAGCGACATCGGTCCCCGGGAGACCCAGTACTTC.

V and J are TRBV6-5 and TRBJ2-7; TRBD1 aligns across 7 bases. J was trimmed by 3 bases and V by 2 bases; bases with no gene match: 7. Germline CDR1 is MNHEY and CDR2 is SVGAGI. The CDR3 length is 15 residues. Here the CDR3 reads CASSYRRTGLYEQYF. In DNA, the CDR3 is TGTGCCAGCAGTTACCGACGGACAGGTCTCTACGAGCAGTACTTC.

As regards this clone: The junction does not match germline at one end; this may be a read error. The chain carries TRBV5-4 and TRBJ2-5, with D perhaps given as TRBD1 or TRBD2 (5 bases each). CDR3 length equals 13 residues. The germline V gene has CDR1 SGHNT and CDR2 YYREEE (reference sequence). The CDR3 region is CANSLGERETQYF. CDR3 sequence (DNA): TGTGCCAACAGCTTGGGGGAGCGTGAGACCCAGTACTTC.

This clone was found a few times. The rearrangement joins TRBV6-6 to TRBJ2-7; possibly TRBD2 for D (6 bases). V was cut by 7 bases and J by 4 bases, with 11 bases left in between. The CDR3 is made up of 12 amino acids. CDR1 is MNHNY, CDR2 SVGAGI, per germline (reference sequence). The CDR3 is CASTGGKYEQYF. In nucleotides, the CDR3 is TGTGCCAGCACTGGGGGGAAGTACGAGCAGTACTTC.